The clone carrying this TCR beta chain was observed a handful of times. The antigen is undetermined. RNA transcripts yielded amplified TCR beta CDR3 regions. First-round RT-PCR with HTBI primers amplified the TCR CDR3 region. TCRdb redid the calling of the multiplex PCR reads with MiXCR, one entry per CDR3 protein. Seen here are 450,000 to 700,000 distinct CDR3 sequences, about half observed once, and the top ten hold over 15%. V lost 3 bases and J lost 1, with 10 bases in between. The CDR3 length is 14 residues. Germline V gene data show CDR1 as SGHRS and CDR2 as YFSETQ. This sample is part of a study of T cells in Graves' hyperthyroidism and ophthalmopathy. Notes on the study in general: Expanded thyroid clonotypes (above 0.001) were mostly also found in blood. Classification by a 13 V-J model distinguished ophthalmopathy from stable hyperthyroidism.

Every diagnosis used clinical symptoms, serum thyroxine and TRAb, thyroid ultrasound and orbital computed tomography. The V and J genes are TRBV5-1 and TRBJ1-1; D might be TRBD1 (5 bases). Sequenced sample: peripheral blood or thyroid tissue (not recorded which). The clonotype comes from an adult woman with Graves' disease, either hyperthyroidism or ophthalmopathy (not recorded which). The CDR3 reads CASSYQTGNTEAFF. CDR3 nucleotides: TGCGCCAGCAGCTATCAAACAGGGAACACTGAAGCTTTCTTT.